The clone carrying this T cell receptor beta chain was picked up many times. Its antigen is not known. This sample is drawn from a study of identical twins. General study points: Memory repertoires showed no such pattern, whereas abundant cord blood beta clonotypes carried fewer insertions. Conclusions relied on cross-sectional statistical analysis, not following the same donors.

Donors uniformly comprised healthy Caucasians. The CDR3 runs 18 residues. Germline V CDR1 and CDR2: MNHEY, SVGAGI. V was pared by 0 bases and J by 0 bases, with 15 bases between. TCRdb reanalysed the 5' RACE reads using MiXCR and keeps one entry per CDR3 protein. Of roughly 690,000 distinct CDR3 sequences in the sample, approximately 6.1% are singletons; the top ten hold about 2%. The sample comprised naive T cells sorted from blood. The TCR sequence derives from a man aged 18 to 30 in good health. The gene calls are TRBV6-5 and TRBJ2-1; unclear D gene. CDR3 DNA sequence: TGTGCCAGCAGTTACTCACGCCTATCACCTAGCTCCTACAATGAGCAGTTCTTC. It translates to CASSYSRLSPSSYNEQFF.